There are a few counts of the clone carrying this T cell receptor (beta chain). The CDR3 totals 16 residues. Trimming took off 6 bases at V and 7 bases at J, with 24 bases between the two ends. Germline CDR1 reads MDHEN; CDR2 reads SYDVKM. These data belong to a study of immune evolution from preneoplasia to lung adenocarcinoma. Sequenced by immunoSEQ multiplex PCR; TCRdb stores in-frame clones only, minus some. The sample shows around 4,000 clones, roughly 83% of them seen only once. This receptor was obtained from a person aged 55 to 70 with lung adenocarcinoma. The rearrangement uses TRBV28 and TRBJ1-1, with D tentatively TRBD1 (5 bases). Material: FFPE minimally invasive lung adenocarcinoma tissue. Here the CDR3 reads CASSTIRDLGVNEAFF. CDR3 nucleotides: TGTGCCAGCAGCACCATAAGGGATCTAGGGGTCAATGAAGCTTTCTTT.